The clone carrying this TCR beta chain was seen just once. Its antigen is unidentified. Use of 60 Vbeta and 13 Jbeta primers characterized the PCR. Data came from immunoSEQ multiplex PCR; TCRdb stores just in-frame clones and leaves some out. Among 40,000 to 55,000 clones listed, over 60% were seen once. The sample is drawn from a study of cytomegalovirus exposure and HLA in healthy donors. Study-wide points: Sequencing artifact likely explains a cluster of highly shared sequence variants. In a later analysis, CMV-associated beta chains were mostly HLA-associated, it appeared.

Germline-derived CDR1 and CDR2 are GTSNPN and SVGIG (reference sequence). The CDR3 contains 13 residues. The V and J ends lost 8 bases and 1 base respectively, with 14 bases between them. The chain links TRBV30 to TRBJ1-1, with D possibly TRBD1 on 5 matching bases. The sequenced sample was PBMCs. The sequence came from a woman under 40 in good health and CMV-seronegative. CDR3 bases: TGTGCCGGGGCTGGGTGGGGGAACACTGAAGCTTTCTTT. Its protein product is CAGAGWGNTEAFF.